Included here is one T cell receptor beta chain sequence, with context. Its specificity is unknown. This was the immunoSEQ version 4 assay in survey mode. The repertoire was sequenced with immunoSEQ multiplex PCR; TCRdb's copy has only in-frame clones and lacks some. The sample gives 25,000 to 30,000 clones, roughly three quarters of which show up once; 0.75% to 0.9% is in the top ten. Lysates of CMV-infected fibroblasts at 9 to 10 ug/mL stimulated these cells. CD40L-negative CD69-negative CD45RO-high memory CD4+ T cells were sorted as populations depleted of antigen-responding cells. The data stem from a study of persistence of HIV-infected CD4 T cells. Study results and caveats: Rare CMV-responding cells carrying HIV-1 proviruses were not analyzed separately for TCR. Within sorted populations, more oligoclonal TCRs accompanied more oligoclonal proviruses.

The clonotype was recovered from an adult woman with HIV who was CMV-seropositive. The sample in question was CD4+ T cells sorted from PBMCs after roughly 20-hour stimulation, obtained from a patient who received antiretroviral therapy.

The CDR3 protein is CASSSTANYGYTF. The CDR3 coding sequence is TGTGCCAGCAGCTCGACTGCTAACTATGGCTACACCTTC. The chain carries TRBV5-4 and TRBJ1-2; D remains unclear. The CDR3 contains 13 residues. Germline values: CDR1 SGHNT, CDR2 YYREEE (reference sequence). V lost 3 bases and J lost 0, with 6 bases in between.